The 27 T cell receptor beta chains below were found in one sample sequenced in a study of blood T cells in healthy people across ages. With a J-beta primer mix and a sample-barcoded 5' primer, a second PCR ran 7 to 11 cycles. From the 5' RACE reads, TCRdb called clonotypes with MiXCR, one entry per CDR3 protein. The sample consists of approximately 1,000,000 distinct CDR3 sequences, approximately 38% of them appearing once. The sample consisted of blood. The receptors were gathered from a man aged 18 to 29 in good health.

V usage is TRBV7-2 and J usage is TRBJ2-5; D remains unclear. CDR3 size: 15 residues. Trimming pared 1 base from V and 4 bases from J, leaving 13 bases between. The germline V gene encodes CDR1 SGHTA and CDR2 FQGNSA. CDR3 residues: CASSLVLLSSETQYF. The CDR3 DNA follows: TGTGCCAGCAGCTTAGTTTTGTTGAGCTCAGAGACCCAGTACTTC.

This clonotype was detected a few times. The rearrangement links TRBV5-1 to TRBJ2-1; D may be TRBD2 (6 bases). The length of the CDR3 is 16 residues. The germline V gene has CDR1 SGHRS and CDR2 YFSETQ. With 3 bases removed from V and 3 bases from J, the gap between germline ends came to 16 bases. CDR3 nucleotide sequence: TGCGCCAGCAGCTCGGGGTGGGCGGAGGGCTACAATGAGCAGTTCTTC. It translates to CASSSGWAEGYNEQFF.

The V and J genes are TRBV6-6 and TRBJ1-1; D unclear. This CDR3 is 15 amino acids long. Germline V lookup: CDR1 MNHNY, CDR2 SVGAGI (reference sequence). Trimming shortened V by 5 bases and J by 1 base, and 14 bases separated the two germline ends. CDR3 sequence: CASSPTPGRNTEAFF. The CDR3 DNA reads as TGTGCCAGCAGTCCCACACCCGGGAGGAACACTGAAGCTTTCTTT.

This clonotype was recorded a few times. The genes are TRBV7-2 and TRBJ2-3; tentative D call: TRBD1 (5 bases). From germline, CDR1 is SGHTA and CDR2 FQGNSA. V was trimmed by 2 bases and J by 4 bases, leaving 19 bases between them. The CDR3 runs to 17 residues. CDR3 nucleotide sequence: TGTGCCAGCAGCTTAAATGGAGTCCCCCAGGGTGCAGATACGCAGTATTTT. Translation gives CASSLNGVPQGADTQYF. The whole variable domain, remainder taken from reference TRBV7-2 and TRBJ2-3, is GAGVSQSPSNKVTEKGKDVELRCDPISGHTALYWYRQSLGQGLEFLIYFQGNSAPDKSGLPSDRFSAERTGGSVSTLTIQRTQQEDSAVYLCASSLNGVPQGADTQYFGPGTRLTVL.

This clonotype was detected only a few times. The V gene is TRBV12-3 or TRBV12-4, the J gene TRBJ1-2; a weak D match, TRBD1 (6 bases). Trimming took off 7 bases at V and 6 bases at J, with 15 bases between the two ends. This CDR3 comprises 13 residues. The CDR3 sequence is CASIRGSGDGYTF. DNA for the CDR3: TGTGCCAGCATAAGGGGGTCGGGGGATGGCTACACCTTC.

This clonotype has just a few counts. V is TRBV5-5 and J is TRBJ1-2; D possibly corresponds to TRBD1 (5 bases). CDR3 length equals 14 residues. The V and J ends lost 4 bases and 4 bases respectively, with 14 bases between them. The germline gives CDR1 SGHKS, CDR2 YYEKEE (reference sequence). CDR3 sequence reads: CASSPQGNGYGYTF. In DNA, the CDR3 is TGTGCCAGCAGCCCCCAGGGTAATGGCTATGGCTACACCTTC.

This clonotype was seen more than once but under ten times. The V and J genes are TRBV6-6 and TRBJ2-3, with D perhaps TRBD2 (6 bases). Germline assignment: CDR1 MNHNY and CDR2 SVGAGI (reference sequence). Trimming left V 7 bases short and J 12 bases short, with 14 bases between. The CDR3 is 11 residues long. The CDR3 protein is CASTRGSSQYF. The CDR3 DNA sequence: TGTGCCAGCACACGGGGGTCGTCCCAGTATTTT.

This clonotype was recorded a few times. For the CDR3, the DNA is TGTGCCAGCAGCATAGCAAGGTCGAACACTGAAGCTTTCTTT. Encoded protein: CASSIARSNTEAFF. The chain recombines TRBV2 with TRBJ1-1; no firm D call. Germline values: CDR1 SNHLY, CDR2 FYNNEI. The CDR3 is made up of 14 amino acids. Trimming shortened V by 6 bases and J by 1 base, and 12 bases separated the two germline ends. Filled out from reference TRBV2 and TRBJ1-1, the complete variable domain reads EPEVTQTPSHQVTQMGQEVILRCVPISNHLYFYWYRQILGQKVEFLVSFYNNEISEKSEIFDDQFSVERPDGSNFTLKIRSTKLEDSAMYFCASSIARSNTEAFFGQGTRLTVV.

This clonotype was seen a few times. CDR3 residues: CSASGFQDQSSTDTQYF. DNA of the CDR3: TGCAGTGCTAGTGGGTTCCAAGACCAATCTAGCACAGATACGCAGTATTTT. The chain couples TRBV20-1 to TRBJ2-3; D is undetermined. This CDR3 spans 17 amino acids. V was pared by 3 bases and J by 0 bases, with 19 bases between. CDR1 is DFQATT and CDR2 is SNEGSKA in the germline V gene (reference sequence).

The chain uses TRBV5-1 and TRBJ2-4; D assignment may be TRBD1 or TRBD2 (5 bases each). Germline V gives CDR1 SGHRS, CDR2 YFSETQ. The CDR3 has 13 residues. Trimming left V 0 bases short and J 13 bases short, with 14 bases between. CDR3 sequence reads: CASSLAGLSGQYF. The CDR3 nucleotides are TGCGCCAGCAGCTTGGCAGGGCTCTCGGGGCAGTACTTC.

The sample holds a few counts of this clonotype. The V gene is TRBV25-1, the J gene TRBJ2-2; D ambiguous. With 6 bases removed from V and 2 bases from J, the gap between germline ends came to 10 bases. Germline V gene data show CDR1 as MGHDK and CDR2 as SYGVNS. There are 14 residues in the CDR3. The CDR3 reads CASRGLKNTGELFF. The CDR3 nucleotides are TGTGCCAGCAGAGGGCTAAAAAACACCGGGGAGCTGTTTTTT.

This chain uses TRBV30 with TRBJ1-1; the D gene is possibly TRBD1 (5 bases). The germline CDR1 and CDR2 sequences are GTSNPN and SVGIG (reference sequence). V was shortened by 4 bases and J by 5 bases, with 17 bases between the two germline ends. The CDR3 consists of 14 residues. The CDR3 sequence is CAWTQEGLRTEAFF. CDR3 sequence (DNA): TGTGCCTGGACCCAGGAGGGGCTCAGAACTGAAGCTTTCTTT.

The chain links TRBV6-5 to TRBJ2-1, with D tentatively TRBD1 (6 bases). CDR1 is MNHEY, CDR2 SVGAGI, per germline. This CDR3 contains 14 residues. Trimming cost V 6 bases and J 2 bases, with 11 bases left between them. The CDR3 loop is CASSVQGTYNEQFF. The DNA for the CDR3 is TGTGCCAGCAGCGTACAGGGCACCTACAATGAGCAGTTCTTC.

The chain recombines TRBV14 with TRBJ2-3; D unresolved. The CDR3 contains 15 residues. Per the germline V gene, CDR1 is SGHDN and CDR2 is FVKESK. Trimming removed 3 bases from V and 3 bases from J, with 13 bases in between. In DNA form, the CDR3 reads TGTGCCAGCAGCCACCGAAGGGCCGGGACAGATACGCAGTATTTT. Amino acid sequence: CASSHRRAGTDTQYF.

This chain's CDR3 is CASSQDQSGGLLSDTQYF. The CDR3 region has the DNA TGCGCCAGCAGCCAAGATCAAAGCGGGGGGCTCCTCTCAGATACGCAGTATTTT. This chain joins TRBV4-3 and TRBJ2-3, with 9 positions matching TRBD2. With V trimmed by 0 bases and J by 4 bases, 11 bases remained unmatched. Germline-derived CDR1 and CDR2 are LGHNA and YSLEER. The CDR3 length is 18 residues.

The chain joins TRBV7-2 to TRBJ2-1; TRBD1 matches at 7 bases. The junction had 4 bases not matched to a gene; V was cut back by 1 base and J by 4 bases. CDR1 is SGHTA and CDR2 is FQGNSA in the germline V gene. The CDR3 sequence is 15 residues long. CDR3 DNA: TGTGCCAGCAGCTTAGATGGGACAGTTTACAATGAGCAGTTCTTC. Residues: CASSLDGTVYNEQFF. The entire variable domain, with the rest obtained from reference TRBV7-2 and TRBJ2-1, is as follows: GAGVSQSPSNKVTEKGKDVELRCDPISGHTALYWYRQSLGQGLEFLIYFQGNSAPDKSGLPSDRFSAERTGGSVSTLTIQRTQQEDSAVYLCASSLDGTVYNEQFFGPGTRLTVL.

This clonotype was observed many times. V usage is TRBV29-1 and J usage is TRBJ2-1, with no clear D. The CDR3 consists of 12 residues. CDR1 is SQVTM and CDR2 is ANQGSEA in the germline V gene. V lost 3 bases and J lost 2, with 5 bases in between. The CDR3 DNA follows: TGCAGCGTTGACAGAGCCTACAATGAGCAGTTCTTC. Its protein product is CSVDRAYNEQFF.

The chain combines TRBV20-1 with TRBJ2-5; 9 bases fit TRBD1. V trimming: 4 bases; J trimming: 4 bases; junction bases outside the gene matches: 13. CDR1 and CDR2 from the germline V gene are DFQATT and SNEGSKA (reference sequence). This CDR3 spans 16 amino acids. The CDR3 DNA sequence: TGCAGTGCTATTGCGCCGGGACAGGGATTCGGAGAGACCCAGTACTTC. Its protein is CSAIAPGQGFGETQYF.

This clonotype was picked up many times. CDR3 sequence: CSVATYLSYNEQFF. The DNA for the CDR3 is TGCAGCGTAGCGACTTACCTCTCCTACAATGAGCAGTTCTTC. The chain couples TRBV29-1 to TRBJ2-1; no firm D call. This CDR3 contains 14 residues. CDR1 is SQVTM and CDR2 is ANQGSEA in the germline V gene. The V end was cut by 6 bases, the J end by 0 bases, with 12 bases between.

As to this clonotype: The germline gene is not matched at one end of the junction; a read error may be the cause. This rearrangement joins TRBV12-3 or TRBV12-4 to TRBJ2-3; either TRBD1 or TRBD2 may fit D (7 bases each). The CDR3 runs 17 residues. This CDR3 reads CASSPYGTVAGTDAQYF. The CDR3 DNA reads as TGTGCCAGCAGCCCCTATGGGACAGTAGCGGGCACAGATGCGCAGTATTTT.

The sample holds a few counts of this clonotype. The chain uses TRBV2 and TRBJ1-1, with D unclear. Germline V gives CDR1 SNHLY, CDR2 FYNNEI. CDR3 size: 14 residues. Deletions cut 7 bases from V and 3 bases from J, with 15 bases between. DNA of the CDR3: TGTGCCAGCACCCCCACCGACTGGTACACTGAAGCTTTCTTT. Protein product: CASTPTDWYTEAFF.

The rearrangement links TRBV4-1 to TRBJ1-5; D possibly corresponds to TRBD1 (5 bases). Looked up from germline, CDR1 is MGHRA and CDR2 is YSYEKL. V lost 4 bases and J lost 4, with 14 bases in between. The CDR3 covers 15 residues. DNA of the CDR3: TGCGCCAGCAGCCTCCTGGGACTGGCAAATCAGCCCCAGCATTTT. This encodes CASSLLGLANQPQHF.

The chain uses TRBV7-9 and TRBJ2-1; 8 nucleotides match TRBD2. The germline V gene encodes CDR1 SEHNR and CDR2 FQNEAQ (reference sequence). The CDR3 runs to 14 residues. The trim removed 6 bases at V and 7 bases at J, leaving 8 bases unmatched. The CDR3 coding sequence is TGTGCCAGCAGTGGACAAGCGGGGGCGAATGAGCAGTTCTTC. Its translation is CASSGQAGANEQFF.

This clonotype was seen a few times. The V gene is TRBV2, the J gene TRBJ1-2; D uncertain. This CDR3 comprises 16 residues. The germline V and J ends were trimmed by 6 bases and 4 bases, with 21 bases remaining between them. Germline V gene data show CDR1 as SNHLY and CDR2 as FYNNEI. The CDR3 is CASRGRVVLSPYGYTF. CDR3 nucleotides: TGTGCCAGCAGGGGCCGCGTTGTACTGTCCCCCTATGGCTACACCTTC.

The V call is TRBV14, the J call TRBJ2-1; 10 nucleotides match TRBD1. The end of the DNA fits TRBJ2-7 better, so the J call may be wrong. Germline-derived CDR1 and CDR2 are SGHDN and FVKESK. The CDR3 runs to 16 residues. In DNA form, the CDR3 reads TGTGCCAGCAGCCACATGACAGGGGGCTCCTACAATGAGCAGTACTTC. Translation: CASSHMTGGSYNEQYF.

The chain uses TRBV5-4 and TRBJ2-3; D perhaps matches TRBD2 (5 bases). Trimming took off 5 bases at V and 6 bases at J, with 13 bases between the two ends. The CDR3 spans 13 residues. The germline V gene has CDR1 SGHNT and CDR2 YYREEE (reference sequence). CDR3 in amino acids: CASRGEGYDTQYF. The CDR3 nucleotides read TGTGCCAGCAGGGGTGAGGGTTACGATACGCAGTATTTT.

The CDR3 coding sequence is TGTGCCAGCAGTGAACAGGGGGGATTCAATGAGCAGTTCTTC. Amino acids: CASSEQGGFNEQFF. The chain employs TRBV25-1 and TRBJ2-1, with a weak D call TRBD1 (7 bases). V was clipped by 2 bases and J by 6 bases, with 11 bases between them. Germline V gives CDR1 MGHDK, CDR2 SYGVNS. The CDR3 loop spans 14 amino acids.